Shown below are 32 T cell receptor beta chains from a single sample sequenced in a study of T cell repertoires in ileal Crohn's disease. The method was immunoSEQ multiplex PCR; TCRdb's version includes in-frame clones alone and lacks a portion of them. The sample yields 25,000 to 30,000 clones, 80% to 85% seen once. Sequencing was done on a sample of ileal tissue. The receptors here all came from an adult with Crohn's disease.

J is TRBJ2-7 and V is TRBV5-1; TRBD2 matches 11 bases. In germline, CDR1 is SGHRS, CDR2 YFSETQ. The CDR3 sequence is 15 residues long. V lost 5 bases, J lost 3 bases, and 7 bases stayed unmatched. CDR3 nucleotide sequence: TGCGCCAGCAGTTATACCGGGACTAGCGGCTACGAGCAGTACTTC. Its translation is CASSYTGTSGYEQYF.

This chain connects TRBV30 to TRBJ1-6; 11 bases line up with TRBD1. Germline V gives CDR1 GTSNPN, CDR2 SVGIG (reference sequence). The CDR3 has 16 residues. Germline trimming cut 8 bases from V and 8 bases from J; bases unmatched to any gene: 14. The CDR3 loop is CAARDRTGGVDSPLHF. CDR3 DNA sequence: TGTGCCGCCCGGGACCGGACAGGGGGCGTTGATTCACCCCTCCACTTT.

This chain connects TRBV5-1 to TRBJ1-2; D perhaps matches TRBD1 (6 bases). Germline V gene sequence: CDR1 SGHRS, CDR2 YFSETQ. V lost 4 bases to trimming and J lost 3 bases, with 19 bases between them. The CDR3 sequence is 16 residues long. The CDR3 DNA reads as TGCGCCAGCAGCATCCTAGGGGGGGGCGTTCACTATGGCTACACCTTC. Its translation is CASSILGGGVHYGYTF.

J is TRBJ1-2 and V is TRBV2; D not certain. Per germline, CDR1 SNHLY and CDR2 FYNNEI. V shed 6 bases and J shed 7 bases, with 18 bases lying between them. The CDR3 loop spans 14 amino acids. CDR3 sequence (DNA): TGTGCCAGCAGGCGAACAGCGGGGTTAGGTGGCTACACCTTC. It encodes CASRRTAGLGGYTF.

CDR3: CASGTPANYGYTF. In DNA, the CDR3 is TGTGCCAGCGGGACACCCGCTAACTATGGCTACACCTTC. The V and J genes are TRBV19 and TRBJ1-2; D perhaps matches TRBD1 (6 bases). Trimming removed 9 bases from V and 0 bases from J, with 11 bases in between. The CDR3 runs 13 residues. The germline gives CDR1 LNHDA, CDR2 SQIVND (reference sequence).

This clone has just a few counts. The CDR3: CASSPGQGSMNTEAFF. CDR3 DNA sequence: TGTGCCAGCAGCCCAGGGCAGGGATCCATGAACACTGAAGCTTTCTTT. The chain uses TRBV7-6 and TRBJ1-1; a possible D gene is TRBD1 (5 bases). V shed 5 bases and J shed 0 bases, with 16 bases lying between them. Looked up from germline, CDR1 is SGHVS and CDR2 is FNYEAQ. There are 16 residues in the CDR3.

V is TRBV5-4 and J is TRBJ1-1; D unclear. V was cut by 4 bases and J by 8 bases, with 15 bases left in between. The CDR3 spans 13 residues. Germline V lookup: CDR1 SGHNT, CDR2 YYREEE (reference sequence). CDR3 sequence (DNA): TGTGCCAGCAGCCCCCCCTTAACAGAAGAAGCTTTCTTT. It encodes CASSPPLTEEAFF.

The rearrangement links TRBV7-2 to TRBJ1-2; D unresolved. The germline V gene has CDR1 SGHTA and CDR2 FQGNSA. V was pared by 3 bases and J by 2 bases, with 10 bases between. The CDR3 sequence is 14 residues long. The DNA for the CDR3 is TGTGCCAGCAGCTTGTCGGTACGGAACTATGGCTACACCTTC. The encoded protein is CASSLSVRNYGYTF.

Points on this clone: The sample carries other DNA sequences with the same CDR3. The chain has TRBV7-9 and TRBJ1-1; a possible D gene is TRBD1 (6 bases). Germline CDR1 reads SEHNR; CDR2 reads FQNEAQ (reference sequence). The CDR3 has 14 amino acids. The V end was cut by 2 bases, the J end by 1 base, with 8 bases between. The CDR3 nucleotides read TGTGCCAGCAGCTTATCACAGGGGAACACTGAAGCTTTCTTT. This sequence encodes CASSLSQGNTEAFF.

The rearrangement joins TRBV7-2 to TRBJ2-3, with no clear D. CDR1 and CDR2 from the germline V gene are SGHTA and FQGNSA. The ends were cut back, 4 bases at V and 6 bases at J, with 14 bases in the middle. The CDR3 has 14 residues. The CDR3 is CASSSRVAVDTQYF. CDR3 DNA sequence: TGTGCCAGCAGCTCAAGAGTGGCGGTTGATACGCAGTATTTT.

The rearrangement joins TRBV18 to TRBJ2-1; 7 positions agree with TRBD2. The V segment lost 3 bases and the J segment 4 bases; nucleotides outside the gene matches: 0. This CDR3 is built from 13 residues. Germline V gene lookup returns CDR1 KGHSH and CDR2 LQKENI. This CDR3 reads CASSPGLYNEQFF. CDR3 sequence (DNA): TGTGCCAGCTCACCGGGACTATACAATGAGCAGTTCTTC.

The genes are TRBV10-1 and TRBJ2-4; the D is unclear. The germline V gene has CDR1 WNHNN and CDR2 SYGVQD (reference sequence). V lost 5 bases to trimming and J lost 0 bases, with 8 bases between them. This CDR3 region has 14 residues. CDR3 region: CASSTTLAKNIQYF. CDR3 bases: TGCGCCAGCAGTACCACATTAGCCAAAAACATTCAGTACTTC.

Of note for this clone: The same CDR3 is also encoded by other DNA sequences in this sample. The CDR3 is CASSPRTSGGTDTQYF. CDR3 nucleotides: TGTGCCAGCTCACCTCGGACTAGCGGGGGCACAGATACGCAGTATTTT. The chain has TRBV18 and TRBJ2-3, with 12 nucleotides matching TRBD2. Trimming at V came to 3 bases and at J to 1 base, leaving 2 bases not matched to a gene. This CDR3 is built from 16 residues. Germline CDR1 and CDR2: KGHSH and LQKENI.

This chain connects TRBV4-3 to TRBJ1-2; TRBD1 matches 7 bases. The V gene's germline CDR1 is LGHNA and CDR2 YSLEER. J gave up 4 bases and V 2 bases, and 7 bases lay outside the gene matches. The CDR3 is 15 amino acids. The CDR3 sequence: CASSQTRDSSYGYTF. CDR3 DNA sequence: TGCGCCAGCAGCCAAACAAGGGACAGCTCCTATGGCTACACCTTC.

The J gene is TRBJ1-3, the V gene TRBV4-2, with D perhaps TRBD1 (5 bases). Trimming removed 1 base at V and 6 bases at J, with 13 bases between. CDR3 length: 15 amino acids. Looked up from germline, CDR1 is LGHNA and CDR2 is YNFKEQ. The CDR3 reads CASSQAQGFVNTIYF. The CDR3 nucleotides read TGTGCCAGCAGCCAAGCGCAGGGCTTTGTAAACACCATATATTTT.

The rearrangement links TRBV6-6 to TRBJ2-2; TRBD1 matches 10 bases. CDR1 and CDR2 from the germline V gene are MNHNY and SVGAGI (reference sequence). This CDR3 is 14 amino acids long. With 6 bases clipped from V and 3 bases from J, the junction kept 1 base outside the gene matches. CDR3 region: CASSDRGHTGELFF. The CDR3 bases are TGTGCCAGCAGCGACAGGGGGCACACCGGGGAGCTGTTTTTT.

V gene TRBV29-1 combines with J gene TRBJ2-3; a weak D match, TRBD1 (5 bases). The germline gives CDR1 SQVTM, CDR2 ANQGSEA. The CDR3 is made up of 14 amino acids. Trimming stripped 3 bases from V and 2 bases from J, with 12 bases between. As DNA, the CDR3 is TGCAGCGTTGATGGCCAGGGTAACACAGATACGCAGTATTTT. Amino acids: CSVDGQGNTDTQYF.

DNA of the CDR3: TGTGCCAGCAGCTTGGGGACTGCCAGAAACACCATATATTTT. As protein: CASSLGTARNTIYF. V is TRBV5-4 and J is TRBJ1-3; no reliable D call. Trimming removed 0 bases at V and 5 bases at J, with 9 bases between. Germline-derived CDR1 and CDR2 are SGHNT and YYREEE (reference sequence). The CDR3 covers 14 residues.

This chain joins TRBV29-1 and TRBJ2-1, with a possible D match to TRBD2 (6 bases). Germline V CDR1 and CDR2: SQVTM, ANQGSEA. CDR3 length: 16 residues. V was trimmed by 6 bases and J by 0 bases, leaving 18 bases between them. CDR3 protein: CSVPGGAGSSYNEQFF. In DNA, the CDR3 is TGCAGCGTACCAGGTGGGGCGGGGAGCTCCTACAATGAGCAGTTCTTC.

The rearrangement links TRBV4-3 to TRBJ2-7; D might be TRBD1 (5 bases). Germline CDR1 LGHNA, CDR2 YSLEER. Trimming pared 2 bases from V and 3 bases from J, leaving 11 bases between. This CDR3 is 14 amino acids long. CDR3 residues: CASSQLLDNYEQYF. CDR3 DNA: TGCGCCAGCAGCCAATTATTGGACAACTACGAGCAGTACTTC.

The chain joins TRBV13 to TRBJ2-1; the D gene is possibly TRBD2 (5 bases). The CDR3 has 13 residues. V was shortened by 4 bases and J by 8 bases, with 12 bases between the two germline ends. Germline CDR1 reads PRHDT; CDR2 reads FYEKMQ (reference sequence). The CDR3, as DNA: TGTGCCAGCAGCTCCCATCTCGGGGATGAGCAGTTCTTC. This encodes CASSSHLGDEQFF.

The chain has TRBV27 and TRBJ1-1; possibly TRBD1 for D (5 bases). Germline-derived CDR1 and CDR2 are MNHEY and SMNVEV (reference sequence). The CDR3 extends over 15 amino acids. The ends were cut back, 4 bases at V and 3 bases at J, with 15 bases in the middle. In DNA form, the CDR3 reads TGTGCCAGCAGTTCCTACAGCGGGGGGGACACTGAAGCTTTCTTT. It translates to CASSSYSGGDTEAFF.

This chain links TRBV7-2 with TRBJ1-4; a possible D gene is TRBD1 (6 bases). The CDR3 spans 15 residues. With 5 bases removed from V and 8 bases from J, the gap between germline ends came to 18 bases. In germline, CDR1 is SGHTA, CDR2 FQGNSA. In DNA, the CDR3 is TGTGCCAGCAGCCCCGCCTCCTTCAGGGGCGAAAAACTGTTTTTT. Amino acid sequence: CASSPASFRGEKLFF.

DNA of the CDR3: TGCGCCAGCAGCCAAGATGAGGGAACAGGGGGGACTGAAGCTTTCTTT. Amino acids: CASSQDEGTGGTEAFF. The V call is TRBV4-3, the J call TRBJ1-1, with 8 bases lining up with TRBD1. The CDR3 extends over 16 amino acids. CDR1 is LGHNA, CDR2 YSLEER, per germline. With 0 bases clipped from V and 5 bases from J, the junction kept 8 bases outside the gene matches.

The chain recombines TRBV18 with TRBJ1-2; maybe TRBD1 (5 bases). Trimming removed 6 bases from V and 5 bases from J, with 10 bases in between. This CDR3 contains 12 residues. Germline V gene data show CDR1 as KGHSH and CDR2 as LQKENI. CDR3 nucleotides: TGTGCCAGCTCGCAAGACAGTTATGGCTACACCTTC. It codes for CASSQDSYGYTF.

The chain links TRBV9 to TRBJ2-1; D is possibly TRBD2 (8 bases). CDR1 and CDR2 from the germline V gene are SGDLS and YYNGEE. Deletions cut 7 bases from V and 4 bases from J, with 18 bases between. This CDR3 spans 15 amino acids. For the CDR3, the DNA is TGTGCCAGCTCAGGGGGGGCTAGCGGGTACAATGAGCAGTTCTTC. Translation gives CASSGGASGYNEQFF.

V gene TRBV7-9 combines with J gene TRBJ1-3, with no clear D. CDR1 and CDR2 (germline): SEHNR, FQNEAQ (reference sequence). Trimming took off 2 bases at V and 0 bases at J, with 5 bases between the two ends. The CDR3 extends over 14 amino acids. Here the CDR3 reads CASSLRASGNTIYF. DNA of the CDR3: TGTGCCAGCAGCTTAAGAGCCTCTGGAAACACCATATATTTT.

The chain is built from TRBV19 and TRBJ2-3, with D unclear. This CDR3 is 17 amino acids long. Germline CDR1 is LNHDA and CDR2 is SQIVND (reference sequence). V was pared by 3 bases and J by 2 bases, with 18 bases between. The CDR3 DNA reads as TGTGCCAGTAGTATCAGATGGTACGCCTTTTCCACAGATACGCAGTATTTT. It yields the protein CASSIRWYAFSTDTQYF.

The chain is built from TRBV12-5 and TRBJ1-1; D unclear. The V gene's germline CDR1 is LGHNT and CDR2 FRNRAP. The ends were cut back, 4 bases at V and 4 bases at J, with 10 bases in the middle. This CDR3 comprises 13 residues. CDR3 region: CASGSEPGTEAFF. In DNA, the CDR3 is TGTGCTAGTGGTTCCGAGCCGGGCACTGAAGCTTTCTTT. Filled out from reference TRBV12-5 and TRBJ1-1, the complete variable domain reads DARVTQTPRHKVTEMGQEVTMRCQPILGHNTVFWYRQTMMQGLELLAYFRNRAPLDDSGMPKDRFSAEMPDATLATLKIQPSEPRDSAVYFCASGSEPGTEAFFGQGTRLTVV.

The chain carries TRBV11-2 and TRBJ2-5; D is unclear. The CDR3 is 13 residues long. Trimming cost V 5 bases and J 1 base, with 8 bases left between them. Germline V gene lookup returns CDR1 SGHAT and CDR2 FQNNGV. The CDR3 bases are TGTGCCAGCAGCCTGCTAGGCCAAGAGACCCAGTACTTC. Translated, it gives CASSLLGQETQYF.

This clone came up once. The CDR3 reads CASSQDIYYEQYF. The DNA of the CDR3 is TGCGCCAGCAGCCAGGACATTTACTACGAGCAGTACTTC. The chain is built from TRBV5-1 and TRBJ2-7; a weak D match, TRBD1 (5 bases). Germline V gene sequence: CDR1 SGHRS, CDR2 YFSETQ. CDR3 length equals 13 residues. V was pared by 4 bases and J by 3 bases, with 11 bases between.

The rearrangement links TRBV11-1 to TRBJ2-7, with D unresolved. Trimming removed 3 bases from V and 1 base from J, with 4 bases in between. Germline CDR1 is SGHAT and CDR2 is FQDESV (reference sequence). This CDR3 has 12 residues. DNA of the CDR3: TGTGCCAGCAGCTTCGGTTCCTACGAGCAGTACTTC. Encoded protein: CASSFGSYEQYF.